This T cell receptor (beta chain) appears in the sequencing data of a study of cytomegalovirus exposure and HLA in healthy donors. V was clipped by 2 bases and J by 6 bases; unmatched bases: 1. Germline V gene sequence: CDR1 SGHRS, CDR2 YFSETQ. There are 13 residues in the CDR3. It was with 60 Vbeta and 13 Jbeta primers that the PCR ran. The data were produced by immunoSEQ multiplex PCR, yet TCRdb's version contains in-frame clones alone and is incomplete. The table lists some 170,000 clones, around 77% of them singletons. Sequencing used PBMCs. The rearrangement links TRBV5-1 to TRBJ1-2; 10 nucleotides match TRBD1. The sequence came from a woman under 40 in good health and CMV-seronegative. CDR3 in DNA: TGCGCCAGCAGCTTAGGGACAGGGGATGGCTACACCTTC. The encoded protein is CASSLGTGDGYTF.